This T cell receptor beta chain was captured by sequencing in a study of T cells after yellow fever vaccination. TCRdb independently ran MiXCR on the 5' RACE reads; one entry per CDR3 protein. This table has 300,000 to 350,000 distinct CDR3 sequences, approximately 4% appearing once. The table lists this clonotype with a few counts. This CDR3 contains 10 residues. The germline CDR1 and CDR2 sequences are GTSNPN and SVGIG (reference sequence). V was clipped by 4 bases and J by 8 bases, with 8 bases between them. The sample here was PBMCs, taken 5 days after the yellow fever booster vaccination. The sequence was obtained from a man aged 18 to 30 who received the YFV17D yellow fever vaccine. V is TRBV30 and J is TRBJ1-2; no clear D. DNA of the CDR3: TGTGCCTGGATGATGGGAGGCTACACCTTC. Protein: CAWMMGGYTF.